This T cell receptor beta chain was retrieved from a study of cytomegalovirus exposure and HLA in healthy donors. The study ran its PCR with 60 Vbeta and 13 Jbeta primers. Sequenced by immunoSEQ multiplex PCR; TCRdb stores in-frame clones only, minus some. The repertoire holds 200,000 to 300,000 clones, with 70% to 90% as singletons. This CDR3 is built from 14 residues. J was trimmed by 5 bases and V by 1 base; bases with no gene match: 4. Germline V lookup: CDR1 SGHNT, CDR2 YYREEE (reference sequence). The chain employs TRBV5-4 and TRBJ2-7; TRBD2 matches at 9 bases. The TCR was taken from a woman in her thirties or forties in good health and CMV-seropositive. The source material was PBMCs. CDR3 residues: CASSLYLAGNEQYF. The CDR3 DNA follows: TGTGCCAGCAGCTTGTATCTAGCGGGAAACGAGCAGTACTTC.